This T cell receptor (beta chain) was found in a study of beta chain features in type 1 diabetes. The study's findings and limits: Shortening of TCRB CDR3s, moderate but significant, appeared in all four CD4+ subsets of Type 1 diabetes patients.

The study reverse transcribed the entire isolated RNA, so it sequenced expressed TCRB transcripts. Sequenced by immunoSEQ multiplex PCR; TCRdb stores in-frame clones only, minus some. This sample carries 680,000 or so clones, roughly 13% of them seen once, and the ten largest clones take approximately 0.022%. With regard to this clone: The antigen is undetermined.

The material sequenced was naive CD4+ T cells from blood. The origin of this receptor is a young man with type 1 diabetes.

The CDR3 DNA reads TGTGCCAGCAGTGAATATAAAGGGGAGGCCAATGAGCAGTTCTTC. Residues: CASSEYKGEANEQFF. This chain uses TRBV25-1 with TRBJ2-1; weak D call: TRBD2 (6 bases). V was shortened by 0 bases and J by 6 bases, with 12 bases between the two germline ends. CDR1 is MGHDK and CDR2 is SYGVNS in the germline V gene. The CDR3 is made up of 15 amino acids.